The 27 T cell receptor beta chains below were found in one sample sequenced in a study of blood T cell repertoires in COVID-19. Sequencing used immunoSEQ multiplex PCR; TCRdb keeps in-frame clones, though not all of them. The sample lists about 96,000 clones, approximately 90% seen once, with around 4.3% in the top ten. Sequenced sample: peripheral blood. The receptors derive from a human donor with COVID-19, enrolled during active disease. The donor label of this sample is uncertain.

The chain combines TRBV15 with TRBJ2-7, with a possible D match to TRBD1 (5 bases). Trimming took off 1 base at V and 5 bases at J, with 15 bases between the two ends. This CDR3 is built from 15 residues. CDR1 and CDR2 (germline): LNHNV, YYDKDF (reference sequence). This CDR3 reads CATSRVSAGNNEQYF. The CDR3 DNA reads as TGTGCCACCAGCAGAGTCTCGGCAGGGAATAACGAGCAGTACTTC.

The chain joins TRBV7-2 to TRBJ2-2, with D perhaps TRBD2 (6 bases). Germline V gene data show CDR1 as SGHTA and CDR2 as FQGNSA. The CDR3 runs to 15 residues. V was clipped by 5 bases and J by 6 bases, with 16 bases between them. The CDR3 region is CASSLTSILPGELFF. The DNA for the CDR3 is TGTGCCAGCAGCCTAACTAGCATACTGCCCGGGGAGCTGTTTTTT. Looking up the rest from reference TRBV7-2 and TRBJ2-2 gives the full variable domain: GAGVSQSPSNKVTEKGKDVELRCDPISGHTALYWYRQSLGQGLEFLIYFQGNSAPDKSGLPSDRFSAERTGGSVSTLTIQRTQQEDSAVYLCASSLTSILPGELFFGEGSRLTVL.

The rearrangement links TRBV11-2 to TRBJ1-2; D is perhaps TRBD1 (6 bases). The V gene lost 6 bases and the J gene lost 4 bases, with 18 bases spanning the gap. The germline V gene encodes CDR1 SGHAT and CDR2 FQNNGV. CDR3 length equals 15 residues. The CDR3 here is CASRSTGLGAYGYTF. In DNA, the CDR3 is TGTGCCAGCAGAAGCACAGGGTTGGGGGCCTATGGCTACACCTTC.

The gene calls are TRBV19 and TRBJ2-5; TRBD2 matches at 8 bases. CDR3 length equals 14 residues. CDR1 is LNHDA and CDR2 is SQIVND in the germline V gene (reference sequence). V dropped 6 bases and J dropped 1; count of bases not matched to a gene: 4. CDR3 nucleotide sequence: TGTGCCAGTAGCCTTGGACTAGCCCAAGAGACCCAGTACTTC. Amino acid sequence: CASSLGLAQETQYF.

This clone has just a few counts. J is TRBJ2-2 and V is TRBV7-7, with 7 bases identical to TRBD1. Germline V gene data show CDR1 as SSHAT and CDR2 as FNYEAQ (reference sequence). This CDR3 comprises 14 residues. J was trimmed by 6 bases and V by 0 bases; bases with no gene match: 1. CDR3 sequence: CASSLATGPGELFF. CDR3 bases: TGTGCCAGCAGCTTAGCGACAGGGCCCGGGGAGCTGTTTTTT.

The chain couples TRBV19 to TRBJ1-1; possible D gene TRBD1, 5 bases. With 8 bases removed from V and 3 bases from J, the gap between germline ends came to 13 bases. The CDR3 runs to 13 residues. Germline-derived CDR1 and CDR2 are LNHDA and SQIVND (reference sequence). This chain's CDR3 is CASSDRDYTEAFF. The CDR3 DNA reads TGTGCCAGTTCGGACCGGGACTACACTGAAGCTTTCTTT. The full variable domain, in which reference TRBV19 and TRBJ1-1 provide the parts outside the CDR3, is DGGITQSPKYLFRKEGQNVTLSCEQNLNHDAMYWYRQDPGQGLRLIYYSQIVNDFQKGDIAEGYSVSREKKESFPLTVTSAQKNPTAFYLCASSDRDYTEAFFGQGTRLTVV.

The V gene is TRBV4-1, the J gene TRBJ1-5; tentative D call: TRBD1 (5 bases). This CDR3 spans 15 amino acids. V lost 0 bases to trimming and J lost 3 bases, with 9 bases between them. Germline V gene lookup returns CDR1 MGHRA and CDR2 YSYEKL. CDR3 sequence reads: CASSQDGTTNQPQHF. The CDR3 coding sequence is TGCGCCAGCAGCCAAGACGGGACTACCAATCAGCCCCAGCATTTT.

The rearrangement joins TRBV29-1 to TRBJ1-3; D is ambiguous. Germline V gene data show CDR1 as SQVTM and CDR2 as ANQGSEA. CDR3 length: 15 amino acids. V lost 3 bases, J lost 0 bases, and 12 bases lay in between. Here the CDR3 reads CSVDPVPRSGNTIYF. The CDR3 bases are TGCAGCGTTGATCCGGTTCCCCGCTCTGGAAACACCATATATTTT.

J is TRBJ1-6 and V is TRBV12-3 or TRBV12-4; the D is unclear. V lost 6 bases and J 9 bases, leaving 12 bases between the germline ends. The CDR3 contains 13 residues. This CDR3 is CASRWRFSSPLHF. DNA of the CDR3: TGTGCCAGCAGATGGAGGTTTAGTTCACCCCTCCACTTT.

The CDR3 protein is CASSLLAGALNEQFF. CDR3 in DNA: TGTGCCAGCAGCTTACTAGCGGGAGCGTTGAATGAGCAGTTCTTC. The V and J genes are TRBV11-2 and TRBJ2-1; 10 bases match TRBD2. This CDR3 comprises 15 residues. The V gene end was trimmed by 2 bases and the J gene end by 7 bases; junction bases not matched to a gene: 5. Germline-derived CDR1 and CDR2 are SGHAT and FQNNGV.

CDR3 coding DNA: TGCGCCAGCAGTGAGTTTCTTCAGCCCCAGCATTTT. This sequence encodes CASSEFLQPQHF. V and J are TRBV10-2 and TRBJ1-5; D remains ambiguous. The CDR3 sequence is 12 residues long. The germline CDR1 and CDR2 sequences are WSHSY and SAAADI. V lost 1 base, J lost 6 bases, and 4 bases lay in between.

V gene TRBV7-9 combines with J gene TRBJ1-1; possible D gene TRBD1, 5 bases. The CDR3 extends over 12 amino acids. Trimming removed 5 bases from V and 7 bases from J, with 11 bases in between. The germline CDR1 and CDR2 sequences are SEHNR and FQNEAQ (reference sequence). CDR3 residues: CASSPQGNEAFF. The DNA of the CDR3 is TGTGCCAGCAGCCCTCAGGGTAATGAAGCTTTCTTT.

The chain couples TRBV5-1 to TRBJ2-2; a possible D gene is TRBD1 (7 bases). CDR1 is SGHRS and CDR2 is YFSETQ in the germline V gene. The V and J ends lost 5 bases and 5 bases respectively, with 16 bases between them. The CDR3 is 15 residues long. In nucleotides, the CDR3 is TGCGCCAGCAGTCAAGGACAGGAGGGTACCGGGGAGCTGTTTTTT. Protein sequence: CASSQGQEGTGELFF.

The chain has TRBV5-1 and TRBJ1-1; D unclear. Trimming shortened V by 0 bases and J by 0 bases, and 6 bases separated the two germline ends. CDR3 length: 14 residues. Germline V gene data show CDR1 as SGHRS and CDR2 as YFSETQ. DNA for the CDR3: TGCGCCAGCAGCTTGGCACAGTTGAACACTGAAGCTTTCTTT. Its translation is CASSLAQLNTEAFF.

The rearrangement links TRBV30 to TRBJ1-4; D is undetermined. Trimming cost V 8 bases and J 8 bases, with 12 bases left between them. Germline-derived CDR1 and CDR2 are GTSNPN and SVGIG (reference sequence). CDR3 length: 11 amino acids. CDR3 protein: CALGQREKLFF. The CDR3 nucleotides are TGTGCCCTCGGGCAGCGGGAAAAACTGTTTTTT.

The chain links TRBV11-2 to TRBJ2-3, with D tentatively TRBD2 (6 bases). The V end was cut by 2 bases, the J end by 4 bases, with 16 bases between. The CDR3 is made up of 16 amino acids. The germline CDR1 and CDR2 sequences are SGHAT and FQNNGV. CDR3 amino acids: CASSLIIGGSSDTQYF. In DNA form, the CDR3 reads TGTGCCAGCAGCTTAATCATCGGGGGAAGCTCAGATACGCAGTATTTT. The variable domain in full, with the rest retrieved from reference TRBV11-2 and TRBJ2-3, is EAGVAQSPRYKIIEKRQSVAFWCNPISGHATLYWYQQILGQGPKLLIQFQNNGVVDDSQLPKDRFSAERLKGVDSTLKIQPAKLEDSAVYLCASSLIIGGSSDTQYFGPGTRLTVL.

V usage is TRBV20-1 and J usage is TRBJ2-7, with 9 bases identical to TRBD1. The junction had 3 bases not matched to a gene; V was cut back by 3 bases and J by 0 bases. Germline CDR1 is DFQATT and CDR2 is SNEGSKA (reference sequence). The CDR3 extends over 14 amino acids. CDR3: CSASGDRDSYEQYF. DNA for the CDR3: TGCAGTGCTAGTGGGGACAGGGACTCCTACGAGCAGTACTTC.

The chain carries TRBV18 and TRBJ2-2; D is perhaps TRBD1 (6 bases). The V gene's germline CDR1 is KGHSH and CDR2 LQKENI. Trimming took off 3 bases at V and 0 bases at J, with 8 bases between the two ends. The CDR3 is 15 residues long. The CDR3 coding sequence is TGTGCCAGCTCACCTGGACAGACGAACACCGGGGAGCTGTTTTTT. The encoded protein is CASSPGQTNTGELFF.

The CDR3: CASSLSSGDTQYF. In DNA, the CDR3 is TGTGCCAGCAGCTTATCATCCGGGGATACGCAGTATTTT. The chain carries TRBV7-9 and TRBJ2-3, with D hard to call. Germline CDR1 and CDR2: SEHNR and FQNEAQ (reference sequence). The CDR3 is made up of 13 amino acids. V was cut by 2 bases and J by 6 bases, with 9 bases left in between.

The rearrangement links TRBV10-3 to TRBJ2-1, with TRBD1 as a possible D gene (6 bases). The germline V gene encodes CDR1 ENHRY and CDR2 SYGVKD. The length of the CDR3 is 12 residues. V lost 3 bases, J lost 13 bases, and 13 bases lay in between. This chain's CDR3 is CAISDPGTYQFF. CDR3 bases: TGTGCCATCAGTGACCCTGGGACATACCAGTTCTTC.

The genes are TRBV11-2 and TRBJ2-5; 9 bases match TRBD1. The V segment lost 5 bases and the J segment 4 bases; nucleotides outside the gene matches: 5. CDR3 length: 14 residues. The V gene's germline CDR1 is SGHAT and CDR2 FQNNGV. CDR3 DNA sequence: TGTGCCAGCAGCCCTGGGACAGGGTTAGAGACCCAGTACTTC. This translates into CASSPGTGLETQYF.

In its sample, this clone was seen once. This rearrangement joins TRBV7-2 to TRBJ1-1, with 7 bases that match TRBD1. Germline-derived CDR1 and CDR2 are SGHTA and FQGNSA. The V segment lost 5 bases and the J segment 6 bases; nucleotides outside the gene matches: 6. The CDR3 runs 13 residues. In DNA, the CDR3 is TGTGCCAGCAGCCGAACGCAGGGGGCTGAAGCTTTCTTT. This gives the protein CASSRTQGAEAFF.

This clone showed up just a few times. V is TRBV5-4 and J is TRBJ2-7, with 7 bases matching TRBD1. This CDR3 is built from 15 residues. The junction had 9 bases not matched to a gene; V was cut back by 0 bases and J by 6 bases. CDR1 SGHNT and CDR2 YYREEE come from the germline V gene (reference sequence). Here the CDR3 reads CASSLVRQGVSEQYF. CDR3 DNA: TGTGCCAGCAGCTTGGTCCGACAGGGAGTCTCCGAGCAGTACTTC.

The chain has TRBV6-5 and TRBJ2-1; TRBD2 is a possible D gene (6 bases). The length of the CDR3 is 13 residues. V dropped 8 bases and J dropped 10 bases, with 18 bases sitting between them. Germline V lookup: CDR1 MNHEY, CDR2 SVGAGI. In DNA form, the CDR3 reads TGTGCCAGCCTACCACCCGGGGGAGCAGAGCAGTTCTTC. It encodes CASLPPGGAEQFF.

There are a few counts of this clone. This chain links TRBV6-5 with TRBJ2-1; 7 nucleotides match TRBD1. CDR3 size: 14 residues. Trimming took 8 bases from V and 6 from J; bases not matched to a gene: 10. Germline CDR1 reads MNHEY; CDR2 reads SVGAGI. The DNA for the CDR3 is TGTGCCAGCTCAGAGGGGGCGGAACCCAATGAGCAGTTCTTC. It is translated as CASSEGAEPNEQFF.

This chain links TRBV5-1 with TRBJ2-5; tentative D call: TRBD1 (6 bases). V gave up 4 bases and J gave up 4 bases, with 11 bases separating them. The CDR3 is 13 amino acids. CDR1 and CDR2 (germline): SGHRS, YFSETQ. The CDR3 is CASSPDSRETQYF. The CDR3 DNA follows: TGCGCCAGCAGCCCGGACAGTAGAGAGACCCAGTACTTC.

The chain combines TRBV20-1 with TRBJ1-3, with 8 bases lining up with TRBD1. Germline assignment: CDR1 DFQATT and CDR2 SNEGSKA (reference sequence). This CDR3 spans 11 amino acids. V was pared by 3 bases and J by 8 bases, with 0 bases of the junction left unmatched. The DNA for the CDR3 is TGCAGTGCTAGGACAGGGGACACCATATATTTT. Protein: CSARTGDTIYF.